This T cell receptor (beta chain) was retrieved from a study of T cells in Graves' hyperthyroidism and ophthalmopathy. General observations from the study: Most thyroid clonotypes expanded above 0.001 appeared in blood too. Prediction of ophthalmopathy progression came a median approximately 6.6 months pre-onset.

Using RNA transcripts as the source, TCR beta CDR3 regions were amplified. First-round RT-PCR targeting the TCR CDR3 was performed with the HTBI primer set. TCRdb reanalysed the multiplex PCR reads using MiXCR and keeps one entry per CDR3 protein. The profile shows about 400,000 distinct CDR3 sequences, around an eighth of them singletons. This clonotype was observed many times. No antigen is known for it. CDR1 and CDR2 from the germline V gene are SGHRS and YFSETQ. The CDR3 covers 14 residues. The ends were cut back, 3 bases at V and 7 bases at J, with 17 bases in the middle. Isolation of PBMCs was performed on approximately 10 ml fresh peripheral blood.

This clonotype was obtained from a man in his fifties or sixties with Graves' ophthalmopathy. What was sequenced was blood. This rearrangement joins TRBV5-1 to TRBJ2-7, with a weak D call TRBD1 (6 bases). The CDR3, as DNA: TGCGCCAGCAGCTCTACACAGGGATCGAGGGAGCAGTACTTC. As protein: CASSSTQGSREQYF.